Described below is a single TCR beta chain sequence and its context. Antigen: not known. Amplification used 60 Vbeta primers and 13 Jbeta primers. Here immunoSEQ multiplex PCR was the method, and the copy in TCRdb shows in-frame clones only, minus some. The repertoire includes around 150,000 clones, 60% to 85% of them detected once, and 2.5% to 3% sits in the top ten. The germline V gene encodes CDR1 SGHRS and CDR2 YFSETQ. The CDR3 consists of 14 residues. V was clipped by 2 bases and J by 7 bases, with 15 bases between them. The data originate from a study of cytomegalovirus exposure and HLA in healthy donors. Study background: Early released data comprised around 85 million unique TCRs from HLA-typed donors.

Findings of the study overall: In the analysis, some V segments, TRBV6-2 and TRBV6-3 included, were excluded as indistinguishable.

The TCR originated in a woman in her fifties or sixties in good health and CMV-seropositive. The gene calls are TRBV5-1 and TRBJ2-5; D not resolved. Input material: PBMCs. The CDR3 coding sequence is TGCGCCAGCAGCTTTCCGGGTAGTGTCGGGACCCAGTACTTC. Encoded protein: CASSFPGSVGTQYF.